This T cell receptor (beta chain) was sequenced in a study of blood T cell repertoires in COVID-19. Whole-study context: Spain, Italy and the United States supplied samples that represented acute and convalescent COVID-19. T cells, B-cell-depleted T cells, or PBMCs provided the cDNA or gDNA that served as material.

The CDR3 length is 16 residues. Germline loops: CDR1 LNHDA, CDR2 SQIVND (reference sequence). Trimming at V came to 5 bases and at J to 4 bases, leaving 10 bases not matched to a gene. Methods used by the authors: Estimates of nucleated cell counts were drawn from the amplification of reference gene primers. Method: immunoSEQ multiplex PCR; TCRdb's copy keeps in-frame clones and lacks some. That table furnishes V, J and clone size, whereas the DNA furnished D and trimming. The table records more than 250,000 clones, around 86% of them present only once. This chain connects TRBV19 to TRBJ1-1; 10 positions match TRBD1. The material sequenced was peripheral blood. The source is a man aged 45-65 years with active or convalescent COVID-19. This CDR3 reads CASSLRTGGEGTEAFF. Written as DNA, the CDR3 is TGTGCCAGTAGTCTCAGGACAGGGGGAGAGGGCACTGAAGCTTTCTTT.